This T cell receptor (beta chain) is drawn from a study of blood T cell repertoires in COVID-19. Recovered participants had two consecutive negative NP/OP PCR tests, healthcare professional clearance, or symptom resolution. Measured with immunoSEQ multiplex PCR; TCRdb has only the in-frame clones, and not every one. The sample lists 310,000 or so clones, approximately 90% occurring once. The J segment lost 3 bases and the V segment lost 4 bases, leaving 2 bases of the junction unmatched. CDR3 length equals 15 residues. The germline V gene has CDR1 SGHDT and CDR2 YYEEEE. V and J are TRBV5-6 and TRBJ1-6; 9 bases align to TRBD1. This TCR derives from a woman aged 18-29 years who had recovered from COVID-19. The source material was PBMCs or T cells enriched from blood (not recorded which). CDR3 loop: CASSRQGVYNSPLHF. CDR3 coding DNA: TGTGCCAGCAGCCGACAGGGGGTCTATAATTCACCCCTCCACTTT.